This T cell receptor beta chain emerged from a study of T cell repertoires in cytomegalovirus infection. As for the study in general: Public signatures in TCR beta pointed to CMV infection and matching HLA type.

TCRdb redid the calling of the reads with MiXCR, one entry per CDR3 protein. Among hundreds of thousands of distinct CDR3 sequences listed, 20% to 25% were seen once. Germline values: CDR1 DFQATT, CDR2 SNEGSKA (reference sequence). The CDR3 length is 16 residues. With 3 bases removed from V and 0 bases from J, the gap between germline ends came to 15 bases. To note about this clonotype: Its antigen is not known.

Study observations and caveats: The ex vivo response was dominated by HLA-C-restricted CMV-specific TCR beta clonotypes.

The sequenced material came from CD8+ T cells from PBMCs. This TCR derives from a human donor in good health (CMV status not recorded). Some clones in this sample may be carry-over from other donors' samples. The V and J genes are TRBV20-1 and TRBJ1-5, with a possible D match to TRBD1 (5 bases). The CDR3 region has the DNA TGCAGTGCTAGCCACACGACAGAGTATAGCAATCAGCCCCAGCATTTT. This translates into CSASHTTEYSNQPQHF.